This is a list of T cell receptor beta chains from one sample in a study of blood T cell repertoires in COVID-19. Some clones are missing from TCRdb's copy, which holds only in-frame ones; the method was immunoSEQ multiplex PCR. This sample has tens of thousands of clones, with around nine tenths found just once. Material for sequencing was peripheral blood. Receptors were obtained from a man between 60 and 70 years old with COVID-19, enrolled during active disease. Each CDR3 is given without its conserved first and last residue.

v_call cdr3_aa
TRBV10-1 ASRVAGGSTGELF
TRBV2 ATLPRGNSNQPQH
TRBV19 ASSHRGPQH
TRBV2 ASRTGQGADGYT
TRBV24-1 ATSEGGSYEQY
TRBV10-3 AISDGTDTQY
TRBV10-3 AINREPGFGEQF
TRBV10-1 ASSEDRGPYEQY
TRBV5-4 ASSLGTSGPYEQY
TRBV5-1 ASSPGLAGVNEQF
TRBV12-3/TRBV12-4 ASSPRDRYEQY
TRBV19 ASSIDRLSYEQY
TRBV7-9 ASSTGTVSTDTQY
TRBV5-1 ASSLQGFGELF
TRBV2 ASSPTGSVETQY
TRBV4-2 ASSQDLDSNTGELF
TRBV10-2 ASRADRDLTYGYT
TRBV7-2 ASSNFGTGYFYEQY
TRBV7-9 ASSLAGDFGGNQPQH
TRBV27 ASSLGADSTDTQY
TRBV3-1/TRBV3-2 ASSQELRYREAF
TRBV5-1 ASSLAGVGTGELF
TRBV6-5 ATRQGGTGELF
TRBV29-1 SVPPKRGGNTEAF
TRBV7-8 ASSLVQGHPGNTIY
TRBV4-1 ASSQTAYSNQPQH